This T cell receptor (beta chain) was recorded in a study of T-cell reconstitution after alpha-beta-depleted transplantation in children. Preparing the TCRbeta library involved the use of unique molecular identifiers. TCRdb analysed the PCR reads with MiXCR anew, one entry per CDR3 protein. The sample includes some 600,000 distinct CDR3 sequences, 10% to 15% seen only once; the top ten take 2.2%. This clonotype was picked up a small number of times. The material was PBMCs, mostly from graft donor cells, obtained 360 days after TCRalphabeta/CD19-depleted stem cell transplant. The clonotype originates from a male patient younger than 18 who had a stem cell transplant for acute myeloid leukemia, so the T cells may come from the graft donor.

Written as DNA, the CDR3 is TGTGCCAGCAGTTTCACTAGCTTCTCCTACAATGAGCAGTTCTTC. Protein: CASSFTSFSYNEQFF. The chain carries TRBV11-2 and TRBJ2-1, with D possibly TRBD2 on 6 matching bases. Trimming stripped 6 bases from V and 0 bases from J, with 12 bases between. The CDR3 has 15 amino acids. From germline, CDR1 is SGHAT and CDR2 FQNNGV.